Listed below are T cell receptor beta chains from one sample, sequenced in a study of T-cell reconstitution after alpha-beta-depleted transplantation in children. Each CDR3 protein gets one entry after TCRdb re-called the PCR reads with MiXCR. The repertoire has 800,000 to 1,000,000 distinct CDR3 sequences, 25% to 30% of them found once; the top ten carry over 25%. The sequencing used PBMCs, mostly from graft donor cells, collected 360 days after TCRalphabeta/CD19-depleted stem cell transplant. Receptors originate from a boy younger than two who had a stem cell transplant for SCID, so the T cells may come from the graft donor. Each CDR3 is given with its conserved first and last residue. The D gene is left open where the match is weak. Size is omitted from some rows. Given values are once, few, many or a class for expanded clones.

V: TRBV11-1; D: -; size: few; J: TRBJ2-2; CDR3: CASSFEPVRDSNTGELFF; DNA: TGTGCCAGCAGCTTCGAACCCGTCCGGGATTCGAACACCGGGGAGCTGTTTTTT
V: TRBV7-9; D: -; size: many; J: TRBJ2-2; CDR3: CASSLGTAGKNTGELFF; DNA: TGTGCCAGCAGCTTGGGGACAGCGGGCAAGAACACCGGGGAGCTGTTTTTT
V: TRBV20-1; D: TRBD2; size: many; J: TRBJ2-5; CDR3: CSARLAGGRRETQYF; DNA: TGCAGTGCTAGACTAGCGGGGGGAAGGAGGGAGACCCAGTACTTC
V: TRBV29-1; D: TRBD1; size: -; J: TRBJ2-2; CDR3: CSVRDSLTGELFF; DNA: TGCAGCGTAAGGGACAGTTTGACCGGGGAGCTGTTTTTT
V: TRBV6-2/TRBV6-3; D: TRBD1; size: -; J: TRBJ2-7; CDR3: CASSYHRGTYEQYF; DNA: TGTGCCAGCAGTTACCACAGGGGGACCTACGAGCAGTACTTC
V: TRBV2; D: -; size: -; J: TRBJ2-7; CDR3: CASSVQGREQYF; DNA: TGTGCCAGCAGTGTGCAGGGGCGCGAGCAGTACTTC
V: TRBV28; D: -; size: -; J: TRBJ1-1; CDR3: CASSFSGRGAPLEAFF; DNA: TGTGCCAGCAGTTTCTCCGGCCGGGGGGCCCCCCTTGAAGCTTTCTTT
V: TRBV4-1; D: -; size: -; J: TRBJ1-3; CDR3: CASSQERAEWGFGNTIYF; DNA: TGCGCCAGCAGCCAAGAGAGGGCGGAGTGGGGGTTTGGAAACACCATATATTTT
V: TRBV4-3; D: -; size: -; J: TRBJ2-5; CDR3: CASSQKNQETQYF; DNA: TGCGCCAGCAGCCAGAAAAATCAAGAGACCCAGTACTTC
V: TRBV5-1; D: -; size: few; J: TRBJ2-7; CDR3: CASSLLRQTYEQYF; DNA: TGCGCCAGCAGCTTGCTTCGCCAGACCTACGAGCAGTACTTC
V: TRBV5-3; D: -; size: few; J: TRBJ1-4; CDR3: CAGYREDEKLFF; DNA: TGTGCCGGATACAGGGAGGATGAAAAACTGTTTTTT
V: TRBV10-3; D: -; size: few; J: TRBJ2-7; CDR3: CAISESRQGNDEQYF; DNA: TGTGCCATCAGTGAGTCGCGGCAGGGGAACGACGAGCAGTACTTC
V: TRBV20-1; D: TRBD1; size: -; J: TRBJ1-1; CDR3: CSAEGTGAINTEAFF; DNA: TGCAGTGCTGAAGGGACAGGGGCGATAAACACTGAAGCTTTCTTT
V: TRBV24-1; D: TRBD2; size: few; J: TRBJ2-1; CDR3: CATSVSRGTYNEQFF; DNA: TGTGCCACCAGTGTTTCGCGGGGGACCTACAATGAGCAGTTCTTC
V: TRBV9; D: -; size: -; J: TRBJ1-2; CDR3: CASSPPAGSPNYGYTF; DNA: TGTGCCAGCAGCCCACCCGCAGGGTCTCCTAACTATGGCTACACCTTC
V: TRBV20-1; D: -; size: -; J: TRBJ2-1; CDR3: CSARAPPWSWSSSYNEQFF; DNA: TGCAGTGCTAGAGCTCCCCCTTGGAGCTGGAGTAGCTCCTACAATGAGCAGTTCTTC
V: TRBV5-1; D: -; size: few; J: TRBJ1-6; CDR3: CASSLTPGSKGPLHF; DNA: TGCGCCAGCAGCTTGACTCCGGGATCCAAGGGTCCCCTCCACTTT
V: TRBV4-1; D: TRBD2; size: -; J: TRBJ2-1; CDR3: CASSQEIAGGYNEQFF; DNA: TGCGCCAGCAGCCAAGAAATAGCGGGGGGTTACAATGAGCAGTTCTTC
V: TRBV9; D: TRBD2; size: -; J: TRBJ2-1; CDR3: CASSGNALAGVNEQFF; DNA: TGTGCCAGCAGCGGAAACGCTCTAGCGGGGGTGAATGAGCAGTTCTTC
V: TRBV29-1; D: -; size: -; J: TRBJ1-2; CDR3: CSVARPQSSPNYGYTF; DNA: TGCAGCGTTGCCCGCCCACAGAGCTCCCCTAACTATGGCTACACCTTC
V: TRBV20-1; D: TRBD2; size: few; J: TRBJ2-1; CDR3: CSARAQSSGVFNEQFF; DNA: TGCAGTGCTAGGGCCCAATCTAGCGGGGTCTTCAATGAGCAGTTCTTC
V: TRBV29-1; D: -; size: -; J: TRBJ2-6; CDR3: CSVAGWDTSGANVLTF; DNA: TGCAGCGTTGCAGGATGGGATACCTCTGGGGCCAACGTCCTGACTTTC
V: TRBV7-9; D: -; size: -; J: TRBJ2-7; CDR3: CASSSGHREQYF; DNA: TGTGCCAGCAGCTCGGGACATCGGGAGCAGTACTTC
V: TRBV12-3/TRBV12-4; D: TRBD1; size: few; J: TRBJ2-3; CDR3: CASRPGQGATDTQYF; DNA: TGTGCCAGCAGGCCGGGACAGGGGGCAACAGATACGCAGTATTTT
V: TRBV24-1; D: TRBD2; size: few; J: TRBJ2-3; CDR3: CATRTSGGSDTQYF; DNA: TGTGCCACCAGAACTAGCGGGGGCAGCGATACGCAGTATTTT
V: TRBV7-6; D: TRBD1; size: -; J: TRBJ1-6; CDR3: CASSSSDRDNSPLHF; DNA: TGTGCCAGCAGCTCCAGCGACAGGGATAATTCACCCCTCCACTTT
V: TRBV10-3; D: -; size: few; J: TRBJ2-1; CDR3: CAISESRGGTTNEQFF; DNA: TGTGCCATCAGTGAGTCGAGGGGGGGCACTACCAATGAGCAGTTCTTC
V: TRBV18; D: TRBD2; size: -; J: TRBJ2-1; CDR3: CASSPRTATSGGEQFF; DNA: TGTGCCAGCTCACCACGGACTGCGACTAGCGGAGGTGAGCAGTTCTTC
V: TRBV5-1; D: -; size: few; J: TRBJ2-3; CDR3: CASSLRAGDTDTQYF; DNA: TGCGCCAGCAGCTTGAGGGCAGGGGACACAGATACGCAGTATTTT
V: TRBV10-3; D: TRBD2; size: few; J: TRBJ2-7; CDR3: CAISESWYLWRETYEQYF; DNA: TGTGCCATCAGTGAGTCTTGGTATTTGTGGCGGGAGACCTACGAGCAGTACTTC
V: TRBV7-3; D: -; size: -; J: TRBJ2-2; CDR3: CASSPSSSGRNTGELFF; DNA: TGTGCCAGCAGCCCATCCTCCTCCGGGAGGAACACCGGGGAGCTGTTTTTT
V: TRBV28; D: TRBD1; size: many; J: TRBJ2-1; CDR3: CASRDTGAGEQFF; DNA: TGTGCCAGCAGGGATACAGGGGCCGGTGAGCAGTTCTTC
V: TRBV7-6; D: TRBD2; size: few; J: TRBJ2-3; CDR3: CASSPQAASGLPTQYF; DNA: TGTGCCAGCAGCCCACAGGCGGCTAGCGGATTGCCTACGCAGTATTTT
V: TRBV5-1; D: -; size: -; J: TRBJ2-3; CDR3: CASSLEVAGTQYF; DNA: TGCGCCAGCAGCTTGGAGGTTGCAGGCACGCAGTATTTT
V: TRBV21-1; D: -; size: -; J: TRBJ1-1; CDR3: CASSKVGRPEAFF; DNA: TGTGCCAGCAGCAAAGTCGGTAGGCCTGAAGCTTTCTTT
V: TRBV7-2; D: -; size: few; J: TRBJ2-1; CDR3: CASSSPPFYNEQFF; DNA: TGTGCCAGCAGCTCTCCACCCTTCTACAATGAGCAGTTCTTC
V: TRBV18; D: TRBD1; size: once; J: TRBJ2-7; CDR3: CASSPPGTGGTYEQYF; DNA: TGTGCCAGCTCACCTCCTGGGACAGGGGGCACCTACGAGCAGTACTTC
V: TRBV5-5; D: TRBD1; size: -; J: TRBJ2-7; CDR3: CASSLSGGLTGEQYF; DNA: TGTGCCAGCAGCTTGTCAGGGGGCTTAACGGGAGAGCAGTACTTC
V: TRBV12-3/TRBV12-4; D: -; size: -; J: TRBJ2-1; CDR3: CASSRSSSGQFF; DNA: TGTGCCAGCAGCAGAAGCTCCAGCGGGCAGTTCTTC
V: TRBV2; D: -; size: few; J: TRBJ2-7; CDR3: CASSLDTGPYYEQYF; DNA: TGTGCCAGCAGCTTGGATACAGGTCCCTATTACGAGCAGTACTTC
V: TRBV20-1; D: -; size: -; J: TRBJ2-5; CDR3: CSAFRGFGETQYF; DNA: TGCAGTGCTTTTCGGGGGTTTGGGGAGACCCAGTACTTC
V: TRBV28; D: TRBD1; size: -; J: TRBJ2-5; CDR3: CASRLQGAPLQETQYF; DNA: TGTGCCAGCAGATTACAGGGGGCGCCCCTTCAAGAGACCCAGTACTTC
V: TRBV5-1; D: TRBD2; size: -; J: TRBJ2-1; CDR3: CASSLFPSGGFNEQFF; DNA: TGCGCCAGCAGCTTATTTCCTAGCGGGGGATTCAATGAGCAGTTCTTC
V: TRBV12-3/TRBV12-4; D: -; size: -; J: TRBJ2-1; CDR3: CASSFIARAENEQFF; DNA: TGTGCCAGCAGTTTTATCGCTAGGGCCGAAAATGAGCAGTTCTTC
V: TRBV5-1; D: -; size: -; J: TRBJ2-2; CDR3: CASSLVSSPNTGELFF; DNA: TGCGCCAGCAGCTTGGTTTCGAGCCCGAACACCGGGGAGCTGTTTTTT